The source of this T cell receptor (beta chain) is a study of early T cells in non-severe SARS-CoV-2 infection. The sample holds many counts of this clonotype. TCRdb itself ran the 5' RACE reads through MiXCR, one entry per CDR3 protein. The sample lists 32,000 or so distinct CDR3 sequences, about 5.7% occurring once. CDR1 and CDR2 (germline): DFQATT, SNEGSKA (reference sequence). Trimming pared 0 bases from V and 0 bases from J, leaving 20 bases between. This CDR3 comprises 19 residues. This TCR came from an adult who was a healthcare worker with PCR-confirmed SARS-CoV-2 infection or an uninfected control (not recorded which). The specimen was whole blood. The J gene is TRBJ1-4, the V gene TRBV20-1, with D maybe TRBD1 (5 bases). The CDR3 sequence: CSARDLGRTGVATNEKLFF. The CDR3 region has the DNA TGCAGTGCTAGAGATCTGGGACGGACTGGGGTTGCAACTAATGAAAAACTGTTTTTT.